One and the same sample provided the 28 T cell receptor beta chains below, sequenced in a study of T cells in Graves' hyperthyroidism and ophthalmopathy. Using RNA transcripts as the source, TCR beta CDR3 regions were amplified. The HTBI primer set served for first-round RT-PCR of the TCR CDR3. TCRdb re-called the multiplex PCR reads through MiXCR, storing one row per CDR3 protein. Of a few hundred thousand distinct CDR3 sequences listed, less than 20% are singletons. Sequencing was carried out using blood. Receptors originate from a woman between 18 and 29 years old with Graves' hyperthyroidism.

The genes are TRBV12-3 or TRBV12-4 and TRBJ2-2; D might be TRBD2 (8 bases). Trimming pared 6 bases from V and 5 bases from J, leaving 31 bases between. CDR3 size: 20 residues. The CDR3 loop is CASRRGGQALAGFETGELFF. DNA of the CDR3: TGTGCCAGCAGGAGGGGCGGACAGGCTTTAGCGGGATTCGAGACCGGGGAGCTGTTTTTT.

This clonotype was seen ten or more times. V gene TRBV20-1 combines with J gene TRBJ2-3; D tentatively reads TRBD1 or TRBD2 (5 bases each). The V end was cut by 5 bases, the J end by 0 bases, with 18 bases between. There are 16 residues in the CDR3. Germline V gene lookup returns CDR1 DFQATT and CDR2 SNEGSKA (reference sequence). This CDR3 reads CSAEGYQLTSTDTQYF. DNA of the CDR3: TGCAGTGCTGAGGGGTACCAACTGACGAGCACAGATACGCAGTATTTT.

This clonotype was found a few times. Given a much more abundant clone one base away, this may be a read error. The chain carries TRBV20-1 and TRBJ2-1, with 8 bases aligning to TRBD2. CDR1 and CDR2 from the germline V gene are DFQATT and SNEGSKA (reference sequence). This CDR3 spans 17 amino acids. With V trimmed by 1 base and J by 10 bases, 18 bases remained unmatched. Written as DNA, the CDR3 is TGCAGTGCTAGAGCCCCGGGGGGGACTTGCGGGAGAAAAGAGCAGTTCTTC. It yields the protein CSARAPGGTCGRKEQFF.

The chain has TRBV28 and TRBJ1-6; possibly TRBD1 for D (5 bases). The CDR3 runs to 15 residues. V gave up 3 bases and J gave up 3 bases, with 9 bases separating them. The germline gives CDR1 MDHEN, CDR2 SYDVKM. Here the CDR3 reads CASSFDSLYNSPLHF. The CDR3 DNA reads TGTGCCAGCAGTTTTGACAGTCTCTATAATTCACCCCTCCACTTT.

At least ten counts were recorded for this clonotype. The gene calls are TRBV24-1 and TRBJ2-1, with 7 positions matching TRBD1. The CDR3 has 13 residues. CDR1 and CDR2 (germline): KGHDR, SFDVKD. The ends lost 3 bases at V and 10 bases at J; junction bases unmatched: 5. CDR3 residues: CATSDPRTGEQFF. Written as DNA, the CDR3 is TGTGCCACCAGTGATCCCCGGACAGGCGAGCAGTTCTTC.

This clonotype was observed many times. The genes are TRBV12-3 or TRBV12-4 and TRBJ2-1; 9 nucleotides agree with TRBD2. This CDR3 comprises 15 residues. The V segment lost 1 base and the J segment 9 bases; nucleotides outside the gene matches: 7. The CDR3: CASSLVAGGPTEQFF. The CDR3 nucleotides are TGTGCCAGCAGTTTAGTTGCGGGGGGGCCCACTGAGCAGTTCTTC.

The chain combines TRBV6-1 with TRBJ2-5; 9 bases align to TRBD1. CDR3 length equals 15 residues. The J segment lost 4 bases and the V segment lost 7 bases, leaving 10 bases of the junction unmatched. Per germline, CDR1 MNHNS and CDR2 SASEGT. CDR3 in amino acids: CASNDRGWGGETQYF. The DNA of the CDR3 is TGTGCCAGCAACGACAGGGGGTGGGGAGGAGAGACCCAGTACTTC.

This clonotype was detected many times. The chain carries TRBV25-1 and TRBJ1-1, with D unresolved. The ends were cut back, 5 bases at V and 4 bases at J, with 17 bases in the middle. Germline V lookup: CDR1 MGHDK, CDR2 SYGVNS. The CDR3 has 15 residues. In nucleotides, the CDR3 is TGTGCCAGCAGTTCCCGGTGGACCTCGAGCACTGAAGCTTTCTTT. Amino acids: CASSSRWTSSTEAFF.

This clonotype was picked up a small number of times. The chain has TRBV7-9 and TRBJ2-3, with D perhaps TRBD2 (6 bases). This CDR3 is built from 13 residues. The V and J ends lost 6 bases and 1 base respectively, with 8 bases between them. Germline V lookup: CDR1 SEHNR, CDR2 FQNEAQ (reference sequence). CDR3: CASRPSGTDTQYF. As DNA, the CDR3 is TGTGCCAGCAGACCTAGCGGCACAGATACGCAGTATTTT.

Ten or more counts support this clonotype. The J gene is TRBJ2-2, the V gene TRBV6-2 or TRBV6-3, with 7 bases that match TRBD2. V lost 0 bases to trimming and J lost 1 base; unmatched junction nucleotides: 2. The CDR3 runs 16 residues. Germline V CDR1 and CDR2: MNHEY, SVGEGT. This CDR3 is CASSYSASGNTGELFF. The CDR3, as DNA: TGTGCCAGCAGTTACTCGGCTAGCGGGAACACCGGGGAGCTGTTTTTT.

The rearrangement uses TRBV6-6 and TRBJ2-6; tentatively, D is TRBD2 (5 bases). Per germline, CDR1 MNHNY and CDR2 SVGAGI (reference sequence). The V end lost 3 bases, the J end lost 0 bases, and 15 bases lay between the germline ends. The CDR3 is made up of 18 amino acids. For the CDR3, the DNA is TGTGCCAGCAGTTATTTACCCTCAGGAGGCTCTGGGGCCAACGTCCTGACTTTC. Amino acids: CASSYLPSGGSGANVLTF.

The sample holds many counts of this clonotype. This chain's CDR3 is CASSRAGVETQYF. The CDR3 DNA follows: TGTGCCAGCAGCCGGGCGGGGGTGGAGACCCAGTACTTC. V gene TRBV3-1 combines with J gene TRBJ2-5; 7 nucleotides align to TRBD2. The germline V gene encodes CDR1 LGHDT and CDR2 YNNKEL (reference sequence). The CDR3 contains 13 residues. J lost 5 bases, V lost 4 bases, and 4 bases had no gene match.

The sample holds many counts of this clonotype. The chain carries TRBV9 and TRBJ1-2; no clear D gene. CDR1 SGDLS and CDR2 YYNGEE come from the germline V gene. Trimming removed 2 bases from V and 3 bases from J, with 8 bases in between. The CDR3 totals 13 residues. CDR3 coding DNA: TGTGCCAGCAGCGTGGGTCAGGACTATGGCTACACCTTC. Its protein is CASSVGQDYGYTF.

The chain employs TRBV5-1 and TRBJ1-6; D is perhaps TRBD1 (5 bases). This CDR3 has 15 residues. The germline V gene encodes CDR1 SGHRS and CDR2 YFSETQ. V was cut by 2 bases and J by 8 bases, with 14 bases left in between. CDR3: CASSFIARADSPLHF. Here the CDR3 DNA reads TGCGCCAGCAGCTTTATCGCCAGGGCCGATTCACCCCTCCACTTT.

This clonotype appeared many times. The chain employs TRBV12-3 or TRBV12-4 and TRBJ2-1; 13 bases are a match to TRBD2. CDR3 length equals 19 residues. V trimming: 3 bases; J trimming: 7 bases; junction bases outside the gene matches: 15. The CDR3 loop reads CASSLSLAGGRGLTNEQFF. DNA of the CDR3: TGTGCCAGCAGTTTGTCACTAGCGGGAGGGAGAGGCCTTACTAATGAGCAGTTCTTC.

This clonotype was counted many times. The chain combines TRBV12-3 or TRBV12-4 with TRBJ2-7; a possible D gene is TRBD2 (6 bases). The CDR3 contains 14 residues. The ends were cut back, 3 bases at V and 4 bases at J, with 13 bases in the middle. CDR3 amino acids: CASSFEGGGYEQYF. The CDR3 nucleotides are TGTGCCAGCAGTTTCGAGGGAGGTGGATACGAGCAGTACTTC.

This clonotype was found many times. V and J are TRBV7-6 and TRBJ1-5; D uncertain. The CDR3 is 13 residues long. Trimming left V 5 bases short and J 6 bases short, with 11 bases between. Germline V gene lookup returns CDR1 SGHVS and CDR2 FNYEAQ. The CDR3 DNA sequence: TGTGCCAGCAGCCCTCGACACCCTCAGCCCCAGCATTTT. Translating it yields CASSPRHPQPQHF. Filled out from reference TRBV7-6 and TRBJ1-5, the complete variable domain reads GAGVSQSPRYKVTKRGQDVALRCDPISGHVSLYWYRQALGQGPEFLTYFNYEAQQDKSGLPNDRFSAERPEGSISTLTIQRTEQRDSAMYRCASSPRHPQPQHFGDGTRLSIL.

This clonotype showed up just a few times. V and J are TRBV4-1 and TRBJ1-4; D not certain. The CDR3 covers 12 residues. CDR1 and CDR2 from the germline V gene are MGHRA and YSYEKL. Trimming cost V 0 bases and J 11 bases, with 7 bases left between them. This CDR3 is CASSQDVGKLFF. The CDR3 DNA follows: TGCGCCAGCAGCCAAGATGTAGGGAAACTGTTTTTT.

This clonotype was counted many times. V gene TRBV20-1 combines with J gene TRBJ2-7; D is ambiguous. V lost 2 bases, J lost 3 bases, and 8 bases lay in between. CDR1 is DFQATT, CDR2 SNEGSKA, per germline (reference sequence). CDR3 length equals 12 residues. In DNA form, the CDR3 reads TGCAGTGCTAGACACTCAGGCTACGAGCAGTACTTC. Amino acid sequence: CSARHSGYEQYF.

This clonotype was seen many times. V gene TRBV2 combines with J gene TRBJ2-3, with TRBD1 identical over 8 bases. The CDR3 is 14 amino acids. CDR1 SNHLY and CDR2 FYNNEI come from the germline V gene. V trimming: 8 bases; J trimming: 2 bases; junction bases outside the gene matches: 6. The CDR3 DNA follows: TGTGCCAGCGGCCGGGACAGGTCCACAGATACGCAGTATTTT. Its translation is CASGRDRSTDTQYF.

This clonotype was seen a few times. This chain connects TRBV9 to TRBJ2-2; D is possibly TRBD1 (6 bases). The length of the CDR3 is 14 residues. The V gene lost 5 bases and the J gene lost 5 bases, with 13 bases spanning the gap. In germline, CDR1 is SGDLS, CDR2 YYNGEE. In DNA form, the CDR3 reads TGTGCCAGCAGACTCTCACAGGGAACCGGGGAGCTGTTTTTT. Protein: CASRLSQGTGELFF.

This clonotype has at least ten counts. The chain recombines TRBV28 with TRBJ1-4, with D possibly matching TRBD1 (5 bases). Trimming took off 3 bases at V and 3 bases at J, with 11 bases between the two ends. The CDR3 runs 15 residues. Germline CDR1 reads MDHEN; CDR2 reads SYDVKM. This chain's CDR3 is CASSFVRGANEKLFF. Here the CDR3 DNA reads TGTGCCAGCAGTTTTGTTAGGGGAGCTAATGAAAAACTGTTTTTT.

This clonotype was detected many times. This sequence joins TRBV20-1 and TRBJ2-5; 7 bases agree with TRBD1. This CDR3 is 16 amino acids long. Per germline, CDR1 DFQATT and CDR2 SNEGSKA (reference sequence). J gave up 5 bases and V 5 bases, and 17 bases lay outside the gene matches. CDR3 amino acids: CSARFPHPGTEETQYF. As DNA, the CDR3 is TGCAGTGCTCGATTTCCCCACCCCGGGACAGAGGAGACCCAGTACTTC.

This clonotype occurred many times. The chain has TRBV6-5 and TRBJ1-1, with D possibly matching TRBD1 (6 bases). V lost 0 bases and J 7 bases, leaving 12 bases between the germline ends. Germline loops: CDR1 MNHEY, CDR2 SVGAGI. The CDR3 loop spans 14 amino acids. CDR3 nucleotides: TGTGCCAGCAGTTACTCCGTGAGGGGGAGTGAAGCTTTCTTT. This encodes CASSYSVRGSEAFF.

This clonotype was observed at least ten times. The rearrangement links TRBV9 to TRBJ2-5; 7 bases line up with TRBD2. The CDR3 is made up of 14 amino acids. The germline V gene has CDR1 SGDLS and CDR2 YYNGEE. The trim removed 0 bases at V and 4 bases at J, leaving 3 bases unmatched. CDR3 protein: CASSVGEGGETQYF. CDR3 nucleotide sequence: TGTGCCAGCAGCGTAGGGGAGGGCGGAGAGACCCAGTACTTC.

This clonotype has a count of ten or more. The CDR3 nucleotides read TGTGCCAGCAAAAACAGGGATATCACCGGGGAGCTGTTTTTT. The encoded protein is CASKNRDITGELFF. The V gene is TRBV7-8, the J gene TRBJ2-2, with D possibly matching TRBD1 (6 bases). This CDR3 region has 14 residues. Germline loops: CDR1 SGHVS, CDR2 FQNEAQ. V was pared by 7 bases and J by 4 bases, with 13 bases between.

The chain carries TRBV7-6 and TRBJ2-3, with a possible D match to TRBD2 (5 bases). Trimming removed 6 bases from V and 3 bases from J, with 13 bases in between. Germline CDR1 SGHVS, CDR2 FNYEAQ. The CDR3 is made up of 14 amino acids. The CDR3 sequence: CASRLLEGTDTQYF. In DNA form, the CDR3 reads TGTGCCAGCAGGTTACTAGAGGGTACAGATACGCAGTATTTT. Using reference TRBV7-6 and TRBJ2-3 for the parts outside the CDR3, the full variable domain is GAGVSQSPRYKVTKRGQDVALRCDPISGHVSLYWYRQALGQGPEFLTYFNYEAQQDKSGLPNDRFSAERPEGSISTLTIQRTEQRDSAMYRCASRLLEGTDTQYFGPGTRLTVL.

This clonotype was detected only a few times. The V gene is TRBV9, the J gene TRBJ1-3; 11 positions agree with TRBD1. This CDR3 is 14 amino acids long. Trimming cost V 3 bases and J 4 bases; bases outside gene matches: 0. Germline-derived CDR1 and CDR2 are SGDLS and YYNGEE. The CDR3 is CASSGTGGGNTIYF. In DNA, the CDR3 is TGTGCCAGCAGCGGGACAGGGGGCGGAAACACCATATATTTT.